The clone carrying this T cell receptor (beta chain) appeared a few times. Study processing details: Using reference gene primer amplification, nucleated cell counts were estimated. Sequencing used immunoSEQ multiplex PCR; TCRdb keeps in-frame clones, though not all of them. That table gives V, J and clone size, and the DNA gave D and trimming. Among about 50,000 clones listed, around 80% were seen once. These data are taken from a study of blood T cell repertoires in COVID-19. Across the whole study: Some COVID-19 samples were acute and others convalescent; all came from the United States, Italy and Spain. In each case, the material was cDNA or gDNA derived from T cells, B-cell-depleted T cells, or PBMCs.

The V gene lost 3 bases and the J gene lost 6 bases, with 12 bases spanning the gap. This CDR3 is 13 amino acids long. J is TRBJ2-7 and V is TRBV12-3 or TRBV12-4, with D possibly TRBD1 on 5 matching bases. The receptor was derived from a man aged 70 or older with acute or convalescent COVID-19. Source material: peripheral blood. The CDR3 nucleotides read TGTGCCAGCAGTTTTTCAAGGGGCGGCGAGCAGTACTTC. Residues: CASSFSRGGEQYF.